The source of this T cell receptor beta chain is a study of blood T cell repertoires in COVID-19. Overall study: The samples span acute and convalescent COVID-19 from the United States, Italy and Spain.

Profiled with immunoSEQ multiplex PCR; TCRdb holds only in-frame clones, not every one. The table lists roughly 70,000 clones, under 95% of them singletons. The CDR3 loop spans 13 amino acids. V was clipped by 5 bases and J by 5 bases, with 11 bases between them. Specimen: peripheral blood. The rearrangement joins TRBV12-3 or TRBV12-4 to TRBJ2-3, with a weak D call TRBD2 (5 bases). This clonotype originated in a man aged 50 or older with acute or convalescent COVID-19. The CDR3 loop is CASSLPGVDTQYF. The CDR3, as DNA: TGTGCCAGCAGTCTCCCCGGGGTAGATACGCAGTATTTT.